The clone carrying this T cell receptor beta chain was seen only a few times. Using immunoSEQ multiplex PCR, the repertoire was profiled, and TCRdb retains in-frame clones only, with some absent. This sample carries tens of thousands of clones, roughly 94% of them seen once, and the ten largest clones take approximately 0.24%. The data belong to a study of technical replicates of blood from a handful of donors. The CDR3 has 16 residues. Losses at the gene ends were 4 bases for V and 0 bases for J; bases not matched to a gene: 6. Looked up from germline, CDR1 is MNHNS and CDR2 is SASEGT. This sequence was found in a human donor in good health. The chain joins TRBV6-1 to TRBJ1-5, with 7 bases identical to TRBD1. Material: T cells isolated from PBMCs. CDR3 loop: CASSGLDRSSNQPQHF. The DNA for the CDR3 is TGTGCCAGCAGTGGTCTGGACAGGTCTAGCAATCAGCCCCAGCATTTT.